This T cell receptor beta chain appears in the sequencing data of a study of Tregs in tolerant kidney transplant recipients. This CDR3 is built from 13 residues. Germline V gene sequence: CDR1 SGHTA, CDR2 FQGNSA. V gave up 4 bases and J gave up 7 bases; unmatched junction bases: 7. Only in-frame clones appear in the TCRdb table, and some are missing; sequencing was by immunoSEQ multiplex PCR. The table lists 90,000 to 130,000 clones, 90% of them singletons, with 0.34% in the top ten. The TCR comes from a human donor who received a combined kidney and bone marrow transplant. The chain carries TRBV7-2 and TRBJ2-7, with 7 bases that match TRBD2. Sequenced here: CD4+ T cells from blood, sampled before the transplant. CDR3 protein: CASSSNAGREQYF. As DNA, the CDR3 is TGTGCCAGCAGCTCGAATGCCGGGAGGGAGCAGTACTTC.